This T cell receptor (beta chain) comes out of a study of CD8+ T cells in alopecia areata. Treatment denoted: oral pan-JAK inhibitor, 5-10 mg twice daily. Extracted RNA was reverse transcribed, and the resulting cDNA served as sequencing template. Profiled with immunoSEQ multiplex PCR; TCRdb holds only in-frame clones, not every one. There are 95,000 to 150,000 clones in the sample; roughly 57% occur only once, and roughly 5% lies in the top ten. V shed 7 bases and J 0 bases; nucleotides not matched to a gene: 7. The germline V gene has CDR1 SNHLY and CDR2 FYNNEI. The CDR3 totals 15 residues. The sample here was CD4+ T cells sorted from blood, taken at week 4, from a patient treated with tofacitinib. V is TRBV2 and J is TRBJ2-5; 8 nucleotides line up with TRBD1. The receptor comes from a human donor with alopecia areata. The CDR3: CASNVDRDYQETQYF. The CDR3, as DNA: TGTGCCAGCAATGTGGACAGGGATTACCAAGAGACCCAGTACTTC.